The 2 T cell receptor beta chains below were found in one sample sequenced in a study of Graves' ophthalmopathy and Graves' hyperthyroidism. As the template, RNA transcripts were used to amplify TCR beta CDR3 regions. First-round RT-PCR used HTBI primers; second-round multiplex PCR followed. TCRdb re-analysed the multiplex PCR reads in MiXCR, keeping a single row per CDR3 protein. The sample lists around 1.1 million distinct CDR3 sequences; 35% to 40% were seen once. The sample consisted of peripheral blood or thyroid tissue (not recorded which). These receptors all come from an adult man with Graves' hyperthyroidism.

The rearrangement links TRBV19 to TRBJ2-5, with 10 bases that match TRBD2. The CDR3 contains 15 residues. Trimming removed 4 bases from V and 3 bases from J; junction bases left unmatched: 5. CDR1 is LNHDA, CDR2 SQIVND, per germline (reference sequence). CDR3 bases: TGTGCCAGTAGTACGGCCGGACTAGCGGAAGAGACCCAGTACTTC. Its protein is CASSTAGLAEETQYF.

The chain is built from TRBV25-1 and TRBJ2-2; D possibly matches TRBD1 or TRBD2 (5 bases each). V lost 5 bases, J lost 7 bases, and 26 bases lay in between. The CDR3 covers 18 residues. Looked up from germline, CDR1 is MGHDK and CDR2 is SYGVNS. This chain's CDR3 is CASSTSVGTQRRNGELFF. The CDR3 region has the DNA TGTGCCAGCAGTACCTCGGTTGGGACCCAACGGAGGAACGGGGAGCTGTTTTTT.